This passage covers 14 T cell receptor beta chains from one sample sequenced in a study of blood T cells in healthy people across ages. Using a J-beta primer mix together with a sample-barcoded 5' primer, a second PCR was run for roughly 7 to 12 cycles. TCRdb reprocessed the 5' RACE reads with MiXCR, giving one entry per CDR3 protein. Of over 1,500,000 distinct CDR3 sequences in the sample, around half were seen once. Source material: blood. The receptors come from a middle-aged woman in good health.

The genes are TRBV4-2 and TRBJ2-5, with 8 bases lining up with TRBD2. From germline, CDR1 is LGHNA and CDR2 YNFKEQ. With V trimmed by 4 bases and J by 6 bases, 10 bases remained unmatched. The CDR3 consists of 15 residues. CDR3 sequence: CASSPSRTSLQTQYF. The CDR3 DNA sequence: TGTGCCAGCAGCCCTTCGAGGACTAGCTTACAGACCCAGTACTTC.

In its sample, this clonotype was seen a few times. This rearrangement joins TRBV7-3 to TRBJ2-1; 9 positions match TRBD1. The CDR3 consists of 16 residues. In germline, CDR1 is SGHTA, CDR2 FQGTGA. The V and J ends lost 2 bases and 2 bases, in that order; junction bases with no gene match: 4. CDR3 in DNA: TGTGCCAGCAGCTTAGTGGACAGGGGCCCCTACAATGAGCAGTTCTTC. Its protein is CASSLVDRGPYNEQFF. The entire variable domain, with the rest obtained from reference TRBV7-3 and TRBJ2-1, is as follows: GAGVSQTPSNKVTEKGKYVELRCDPISGHTALYWYRQSLGQGPEFLIYFQGTGAADDSGLPNDRFFAVRPEGSVSTLKIQRTERGDSAVYLCASSLVDRGPYNEQFFGPGTRLTVL.

The chain recombines TRBV9 with TRBJ2-7; 9 bases agree with TRBD2. J gave up 7 bases and V 1 base, and 3 bases lay outside the gene matches. The CDR3 contains 13 residues. Germline V lookup: CDR1 SGDLS, CDR2 YYNGEE. CDR3 loop: CASSVRGLAEQYF. In DNA form, the CDR3 reads TGTGCCAGCAGCGTAAGAGGACTAGCGGAGCAGTACTTC.

The rearrangement links TRBV5-1 to TRBJ2-6; the D is unclear. The CDR3 covers 14 residues. Germline CDR1 is SGHRS and CDR2 is YFSETQ. Deletions cut 4 bases from V and 2 bases from J, with 7 bases between. Here the CDR3 reads CASSVATGANVLTF. The DNA for the CDR3 is TGCGCCAGCAGCGTGGCTACTGGGGCCAACGTCCTGACTTTC. Variable domain in full (rest from reference TRBV5-1 and TRBJ2-6): KAGVTQTPRYLIKTRGQQVTLSCSPISGHRSVSWYQQTPGQGLQFLFEYFSETQRNKGNFPGRFSGRQFSNSRSEMNVSTLELGDSALYLCASSVATGANVLTFGAGSRLTVL.

Remarks on this clonotype: At one end, the junction sequence differs from germline, possibly due to a read error. V is TRBV5-6 and J is TRBJ1-4; D might be TRBD1 (5 bases). Germline V gives CDR1 SGHDT, CDR2 YYEEEE. The length of the CDR3 is 14 residues. In DNA, the CDR3 is TGTGCCGGCAGCTTAGACAGCCTTAATGAAAAACTGTTTTTT. It specifies CAGSLDSLNEKLFF.

V usage is TRBV12-3 or TRBV12-4 and J usage is TRBJ2-5; TRBD1 matches at 9 bases. CDR3 size: 15 residues. V gave up 6 bases and J gave up 2 bases; unmatched junction bases: 7. This CDR3 reads CASSPGQGPQETQYF. DNA of the CDR3: TGTGCCAGCAGCCCCGGACAGGGGCCTCAAGAGACCCAGTACTTC.

This clonotype was counted a few times. One junction end disagrees with the germline gene, perhaps due to a read error. This chain links TRBV28 with TRBJ2-7; 7 bases align to TRBD2. The CDR3 runs 13 residues. The V gene's germline CDR1 is MDHEN and CDR2 SYDVKM. In DNA, the CDR3 is TGTGCTAGCAGCCGGGGGGAAATGTACGAGCAGTACTTC. Residues: CASSRGEMYEQYF.

This clonotype was seen only a few times. The rearrangement uses TRBV21-1 and TRBJ2-7; the tabulated D call, TRBD1, remains unverified against the DNA. TRBV21-1 is a documented pseudogene. The CDR3 contains 14 residues. CDR3 in DNA: TGTGCCAGCAGCAAGCAGGGGCGGGCCTACGAGCAGTACTTC. Translated: CASSKQGRAYEQYF.

This chain links TRBV20-1 with TRBJ2-3; D not certain. Between the trimmed V and J ends, which lost 7 bases and 2 bases, there was a span of 13 bases. CDR3 length equals 13 residues. Germline CDR1 reads DFQATT; CDR2 reads SNEGSKA (reference sequence). CDR3 region: CSVPETVTDTQYF. The DNA of the CDR3 is TGCAGTGTGCCGGAGACTGTCACAGATACGCAGTATTTT.

This clonotype was recorded only once. This rearrangement joins TRBV13 to TRBJ2-1, with TRBD2 matching 11 bases. The trim removed 8 bases at V and 11 bases at J, leaving 11 bases unmatched. Germline V CDR1 and CDR2: PRHDT, FYEKMQ (reference sequence). The CDR3 spans 14 residues. The CDR3: CASHWHSGGEQQFF. The CDR3 nucleotides are TGTGCCAGCCATTGGCATAGCGGGGGGGAACAGCAGTTCTTC.

The chain links TRBV2 to TRBJ2-1, with TRBD2 as a possible D gene (6 bases). The V gene's germline CDR1 is SNHLY and CDR2 FYNNEI. V lost 8 bases, J lost 8 bases, and 16 bases lay in between. This CDR3 is built from 13 residues. The CDR3 sequence is CASGEEVYDEQFF. The CDR3 DNA reads TGTGCCAGCGGGGAGGAGGTTTACGATGAGCAGTTCTTC. Looking up the rest from reference TRBV2 and TRBJ2-1 gives the full variable domain: EPEVTQTPSHQVTQMGQEVILRCVPISNHLYFYWYRQILGQKVEFLVSFYNNEISEKSEIFDDQFSVERPDGSNFTLKIRSTKLEDSAMYFCASGEEVYDEQFFGPGTRLTVL.

This chain joins TRBV6-6 and TRBJ2-3, with TRBD2 matching over 8 bases. The CDR3 is 15 amino acids. The germline gives CDR1 MNHNY, CDR2 SVGAGI (reference sequence). Trimming at V came to 7 bases and at J to 4 bases, leaving 10 bases not matched to a gene. DNA for the CDR3: TGTGCCAGCACTGGGGGACTAGAGGCCCCAGATACGCAGTATTTT. It is translated as CASTGGLEAPDTQYF.

The chain is built from TRBV6-6 and TRBJ2-4; D is possibly TRBD2 (6 bases). The closer fit of TRBJ2-7 to the DNA end suggests the J call may be wrong. Germline-derived CDR1 and CDR2 are MNHNY and SVGAGI (reference sequence). The CDR3 spans 17 residues. The CDR3 region has the DNA TGTGCCAGCAGCCATTACTTTTCTGGGGGGTTATCCTACGAGCAGTACTTC. Translation gives CASSHYFSGGLSYEQYF.

This chain links TRBV6-2 or TRBV6-3 with TRBJ2-7; 7 nucleotides match TRBD1. Trimming removed 4 bases from V and 4 bases from J; junction bases left unmatched: 7. The germline V gene encodes CDR1 MNHEY and CDR2 SVGEGT. CDR3 size: 14 residues. DNA for the CDR3: TGTGCCAGCAGTTGGTTAGGGGGCGGATACGAGCAGTACTTC. Its protein product is CASSWLGGGYEQYF.